Listed below are T cell receptor beta chains from one sample, sequenced in a study of blood T cells in healthy people across ages. TCRdb itself ran the 5' RACE reads through MiXCR, one entry per CDR3 protein. The sample lists 550,000 to 650,000 distinct CDR3 sequences, about 28% occurring once. The data also belong to a second study, concerning T cells of mothers and their children.

The sequenced sample was blood. These receptor sequences come from a boy aged 2 to 10 in good health. Each CDR3 is given with its conserved first and last residue. The D gene is left open where the match is weak. The listing skips clone size in some rows; elsewhere it reads once, few, many or a size class.

v_call	clone_size	j_call	d_call	cdr3_aa	cdr3_nt
TRBV29-1	-	TRBJ1-2	-	CSVEDPNYGYTF	TGCAGCGTTGAAGATCCTAACTATGGCTACACCTTC
TRBV29-1	-	TRBJ2-5	TRBD2	CSASGLAAQETQYF	TGCAGCGCTTCGGGACTAGCGGCGCAAGAGACCCAGTACTTC
TRBV5-6	-	TRBJ1-1	-	CASSFPGPNTEAFF	TGTGCCAGCAGCTTCCCCGGGCCCAACACTGAAGCTTTCTTT
TRBV9	few	TRBJ2-7	TRBD2	CASSVGAGGLEQYF	TGTGCCAGCAGCGTAGGAGCGGGGGGGCTCGAGCAGTACTTC
TRBV6-6	-	TRBJ1-2	-	CASSYWTDGYTF	TGTGCCAGCAGTTACTGGACAGATGGCTACACCTTC
TRBV28	few	TRBJ2-4	-	CASSLFSLAKNIQYF	TGTGCCAGCAGTTTATTCAGCCTAGCCAAAAACATTCAGTACTTC
TRBV7-9	-	TRBJ2-3	TRBD2	CASSSLAGGGTDTQYF	TGTGCCAGCAGCTCCTTAGCGGGAGGCGGCACAGATACGCAGTATTTT
TRBV6-5	few	TRBJ1-1	-	CASSSATPNTEAFF	TGTGCCAGCAGCTCCGCGACACCTAACACTGAAGCTTTCTTT
TRBV28	-	TRBJ2-3	TRBD1	CATLDRGGTDTQYF	TGTGCCACACTAGACAGGGGTGGGACAGATACGCAGTATTTT
TRBV7-6	-	TRBJ2-1	-	CASSFLVGQGLIWNEQFF	TGTGCCAGCAGCTTCTTGGTCGGGCAGGGGCTTATTTGGAATGAGCAGTTCTTC
TRBV18	-	TRBJ1-1	-	CASSTNGANTEAFF	TGTGCCAGCTCAACAAATGGCGCGAACACTGAAGCTTTCTTT
TRBV6-1	once	TRBJ1-1	-	CASRASSYRMNTEAFF	TGTGCCAGCAGAGCAAGTTCTTACCGAATGAACACTGAAGCTTTCTTT
TRBV20-1	few	TRBJ1-4	TRBD1	CSAGQGAGEKLFF	TGCAGTGCCGGACAGGGGGCAGGTGAAAAACTGTTTTTT
TRBV12-3/TRBV12-4	-	TRBJ1-6	-	CASSFPRDNSPLHF	TGTGCCAGCAGTTTCCCCAGGGATAATTCACCCCTCCACTTT
TRBV10-3	-	TRBJ2-7	-	CAISESGSSYEQYF	TGTGCCATCAGTGAATCGGGTAGCTCCTACGAGCAGTACTTC
TRBV2	few	TRBJ2-2	TRBD2	CASSDSGGPYTGELFF	TGTGCCAGCAGTGATAGCGGGGGGCCGTACACCGGGGAGCTGTTTTTT
TRBV9	-	TRBJ2-1	-	CASSIRSGEQFF	TGTGCCAGCAGCATCCGTTCGGGTGAGCAGTTCTTC
TRBV6-5	-	TRBJ2-3	-	CASSSGPGDTQYF	TGTGCCAGTTCTTCCGGGCCGGGGGATACGCAGTATTTT
TRBV5-1	once	TRBJ2-5	-	CASSWVGTPYQETQYF	TGCGCCAGCAGCTGGGTCGGGACACCGTACCAAGAGACCCAGTACTTC
TRBV5-1	-	TRBJ2-7	TRBD1	CASSSSRQGQGEQYF	TGCGCCAGCAGCTCCAGTCGACAGGGGCAAGGCGAGCAGTACTTC
TRBV20-1	few	TRBJ2-5	TRBD2	CSARAASGRETQYF	TGCAGTGCTAGAGCGGCTAGCGGGAGAGAGACCCAGTACTTC
TRBV7-9	once	TRBJ1-3	TRBD1	CASRTGTGSDTIYF	TGTGCCAGCAGAACCGGGACAGGGTCAGACACCATATATTTT
TRBV12-3/TRBV12-4	-	TRBJ1-5	-	CASSFFGNQPQHF	TGTGCCAGCAGTTTTTTCGGCAATCAGCCCCAGCATTTT
TRBV10-3	-	TRBJ1-2	-	CATQGPGDYGYTF	TGTGCCACCCAGGGCCCCGGGGACTATGGCTACACCTTC
TRBV27	few	TRBJ1-1	-	CAGLPGNTEAFF	TGTGCCGGGCTCCCAGGGAACACTGAAGCTTTCTTT
TRBV14	few	TRBJ2-7	-	CASSQWVLYEQYF	TGTGCCAGCAGCCAGTGGGTCCTCTACGAGCAGTACTTC
TRBV18	-	TRBJ1-1	TRBD1	CASSPKGQRNTEAFF	TGTGCCAGCTCACCTAAGGGACAGAGGAACACTGAAGCTTTCTTT
TRBV9	once	TRBJ2-3	TRBD1	CASSVAGTGGTDTQYF	TGTGCCAGCAGCGTAGCTGGGACAGGAGGCACAGATACGCAGTATTTT
TRBV28	-	TRBJ2-4	-	CASSLRPHIQYF	TGTGCCAGCAGTTTAAGGCCCCACATTCAGTACTTC
TRBV5-1	-	TRBJ2-7	-	CASSSTGNLYEQYF	TGCGCCAGCAGCTCCACGGGGAACCTCTACGAGCAGTACTTC
TRBV9	-	TRBJ2-5	TRBD2	CASSVAGGSETQYF	TGTGCCAGCAGCGTAGCGGGCGGGAGTGAGACCCAGTACTTC
TRBV3-1	few	TRBJ2-7	-	CASSRDKVYEQYF	TGTGCCAGCAGCCGAGATAAGGTCTACGAGCAGTACTTC
TRBV7-3	few	TRBJ1-5	-	CASSAGTNQPQHF	TGTGCCAGCAGCGCCGGGACTAATCAGCCCCAGCATTTT
TRBV20-1	few	TRBJ2-7	TRBD2	CSATPRLAGVYEQYF	TGCAGTGCCACCCCAAGACTAGCGGGAGTGTACGAGCAGTACTTC
TRBV2	-	TRBJ1-1	TRBD1	CASSVEGARTEAFF	TGTGCCAGCAGTGTGGAGGGGGCAAGAACTGAAGCTTTCTTT
TRBV20-1	few	TRBJ2-7	TRBD2	CSARDWDSGSYEQYF	TGCAGTGCTAGAGATTGGGATAGCGGGAGTTACGAGCAGTACTTC
TRBV30	few	TRBJ2-5	-	CAWSPSRGTRGEETQYF	TGTGCCTGGAGTCCCTCGAGGGGGACTCGGGGAGAGGAGACCCAGTACTTC